The rows below give T cell receptor beta chains drawn from one sample of a study of blood T cell repertoires in COVID-19. Only in-frame clones appear in the TCRdb table, and some are missing; sequencing was by immunoSEQ multiplex PCR. Of 250,000 to 350,000 clones in the sample, approximately 89% were seen once. What was sequenced was peripheral blood. These receptors all come from a woman between 25 and 40 years old who had recovered from COVID-19. Both conserved end residues are part of each CDR3. D genes are given only for firm matches. Size is stated for part of the rows, as once, few or many counts, or as a class when the clone is expanded.

D: TRBD1
size: -
J: TRBJ1-2
V: TRBV29-1
DNA: TGCAGCGTTGACCGACGGACAGGGGATGAGGGCTACACCTTC
CDR3: CSVDRRTGDEGYTF

D: TRBD1
size: once
J: TRBJ2-2
V: TRBV25-1
DNA: TGTGCCAGCAGTGTGCCGGGACAGGGGTGGGCCGGGGAGCTGTTTTTT
CDR3: CASSVPGQGWAGELFF

D: -
size: -
J: TRBJ1-1
V: TRBV18
DNA: TGTGCCAGCTCACCGACCCTACAGGGCCCCTTGAACACTGAAGCTTTCTTT
CDR3: CASSPTLQGPLNTEAFF

D: -
size: -
J: TRBJ1-3
V: TRBV3-1/TRBV3-2
DNA: TGTGCCAGCAGCCAGAATGGAGCCGACTCTGGAAACACCATATATTTT
CDR3: CASSQNGADSGNTIYF

D: -
size: -
J: TRBJ2-1
V: TRBV6-5
DNA: TGTGCCAGCAGTCCCCGGGGTTGGGGGCAGTTCTTC
CDR3: CASSPRGWGQFF

D: TRBD1
size: -
J: TRBJ1-5
V: TRBV19
DNA: TGTGCCAGTAGGAAACGGGACAGGGGGTTCGATCAGCCCCAGCATTTT
CDR3: CASRKRDRGFDQPQHF

D: TRBD1
size: -
J: TRBJ2-1
V: TRBV3-1/TRBV3-2
DNA: TGTGCCAGCAGCCAAGTCAGGGGGAATGAGCAGTTCTTC
CDR3: CASSQVRGNEQFF

D: -
size: -
J: TRBJ1-2
V: TRBV12-3/TRBV12-4
DNA: TGTGCCAGCAGTGCATTAGGACAGCCGACCTTC
CDR3: CASSALGQPTF

D: TRBD2
size: -
J: TRBJ2-7
V: TRBV7-8
DNA: TGTGCCAGCAGCTTACAGAGCGGGGGAGCCTACGAGCAGTACTTC
CDR3: CASSLQSGGAYEQYF

D: TRBD1
size: few
J: TRBJ1-5
V: TRBV4-3
DNA: TGCGCCAGCAGCCAAGACAGGGGGAGCAATCAGCCCCAGCATTTT
CDR3: CASSQDRGSNQPQHF

D: TRBD2
size: -
J: TRBJ2-3
V: TRBV5-8
DNA: TGTGCCAGCAGCTCCAAGCGGGGGTTTACAGATACGCAGTATTTT
CDR3: CASSSKRGFTDTQYF

D: TRBD1
size: -
J: TRBJ1-2
V: TRBV6-6
DNA: TGTGCCAGCACCGACAGGGAGTATGGCTACACCTTC
CDR3: CASTDREYGYTF

D: TRBD2
size: -
J: TRBJ2-5
V: TRBV29-1
DNA: TGCAGCGTTGAAGATCGGGGGGACCCTTTGCAGACCCAGTACTTC
CDR3: CSVEDRGDPLQTQYF

D: -
size: -
J: TRBJ1-2
V: TRBV18
DNA: TGTGCCAGCTCACCTGATCGCAAGGGGCTCGGCTACACCTTC
CDR3: CASSPDRKGLGYTF

D: -
size: -
J: TRBJ1-1
V: TRBV7-2
DNA: TGTGCCAGCAGCCCCCGCGGGGGGCCTTGGGAAGCTTTCTTT
CDR3: CASSPRGGPWEAFF

D: -
size: -
J: TRBJ2-2
V: TRBV9
DNA: TGTGCCAGCATGGGGACTTCGAACACCGGGGAGCTGTTTTTT
CDR3: CASMGTSNTGELFF

D: -
size: -
J: TRBJ1-6
V: TRBV14
DNA: TGTGCCAGCAGCCTACAGGGATGGAGTAATTCACCCCTCCACTTT
CDR3: CASSLQGWSNSPLHF

D: TRBD1
size: -
J: TRBJ1-4
V: TRBV13
DNA: TGTGCCAGCAGCTTGACAGGGTCCGCTGAAAAACTGTTTTTT
CDR3: CASSLTGSAEKLFF

D: -
size: -
J: TRBJ1-2
V: TRBV14
DNA: TGTGCCAGCAGCCAAGTCGTATCCGTGGAGCCCAACTATGGCTACACCTTC
CDR3: CASSQVVSVEPNYGYTF

D: -
size: -
J: TRBJ2-2
V: TRBV6-5
DNA: TGTGCCAGCAGTTACTCATCTGCGGCACGGGAGCTGTTTTTT
CDR3: CASSYSSAARELFF

D: TRBD1
size: -
J: TRBJ1-2
V: TRBV5-8
DNA: TGTGCCAGCAGCTTGGGGCAGGGGGCGACGAACTATGGCTACACCTTC
CDR3: CASSLGQGATNYGYTF

D: TRBD1
size: -
J: TRBJ1-2
V: TRBV5-1
DNA: TGCGCCAGCAGCTCAGTTGGACAGGGGTTCTATGGCTACACCTTC
CDR3: CASSSVGQGFYGYTF

D: -
size: -
J: TRBJ1-4
V: TRBV28
DNA: TGTGCCGGGAGGGGGAATCATGAAAAACTGTTTTTT
CDR3: CAGRGNHEKLFF

D: -
size: -
J: TRBJ1-2
V: TRBV3-1/TRBV3-2
DNA: TGTGCCAGCAGCCAAGCAAACTATGGCTACACCTTC
CDR3: CASSQANYGYTF

D: -
size: -
J: TRBJ2-1
V: TRBV28
DNA: TGTGCCAGCAGCCTAGGGGGGGAAGGCTATAATGAGCAGTTCTTC
CDR3: CASSLGGEGYNEQFF

D: -
size: -
J: TRBJ2-1
V: TRBV20-1
DNA: TGCAGTGCTACCCGGCGGCCCGAGGGGTTCTTC
CDR3: CSATRRPEGFF

D: -
size: -
J: TRBJ2-1
V: TRBV18
DNA: TGTGCCAGCTCACCACCCCGGACTTACAATGAGCAGTTCTTC
CDR3: CASSPPRTYNEQFF

D: TRBD1
size: -
J: TRBJ2-5
V: TRBV6-5
DNA: TGTGCCAGCAGACCATACAGGGGGCTGGAGACCCAGTACTTC
CDR3: CASRPYRGLETQYF

D: TRBD2
size: -
J: TRBJ2-5
V: TRBV4-2
DNA: TGTGCCAGCAGCCAAGATGTGGCTAGCGGGGACCAAGAGACCCAGTACTTC
CDR3: CASSQDVASGDQETQYF

D: -
size: -
J: TRBJ2-7
V: TRBV2
DNA: TGTGCCAGCAGTGAAGGGGAGACTACCGCGCAGTACTTC
CDR3: CASSEGETTAQYF

D: -
size: few
J: TRBJ1-1
V: TRBV18
DNA: TGTGCCAGCTCACCCTCTTCCAGGGTACCGACTGAAGCTTTCTTT
CDR3: CASSPSSRVPTEAFF

D: TRBD1
size: -
J: TRBJ1-2
V: TRBV7-9
DNA: TGTGCCAGCAGCTTAGCACAGGGGCTCTATGGCTACACCTTC
CDR3: CASSLAQGLYGYTF

D: TRBD1
size: -
J: TRBJ2-7
V: TRBV14
DNA: TGTGCCAGCAGCCAAAGATACACCCGACAGGGTTTTGCCTACGAGCAGTACTTC
CDR3: CASSQRYTRQGFAYEQYF

D: TRBD2
size: -
J: TRBJ2-5
V: TRBV29-1
DNA: TGCAGCGTTGTCTTTTGGCTAGCGGGGGCGGCGAGGGAGACCCAGTACTTC
CDR3: CSVVFWLAGAARETQYF

D: TRBD2
size: few
J: TRBJ2-3
V: TRBV28
DNA: TGTGCCAGCAGTATCGGGGGGTTACTCACAGATACGCAGTATTTT
CDR3: CASSIGGLLTDTQYF